This TCR beta chain was identified during a study of cytomegalovirus exposure and HLA in healthy donors. The study, taken as a whole, reports: A later analysis linked some 18,000 TCR beta sequences to HLA alleles at 0.05 false discovery rate. It was likely that a cluster of highly shared sequence variants was a sequencing artifact. There were some V segments, including TRBV6-2 and TRBV6-3, excluded as indistinguishable.

The CDR3 runs 15 residues. Trimming took 3 bases from V and 2 from J; bases not matched to a gene: 3. Germline CDR1 is SNHLY and CDR2 is FYNNEI. Details on this clone: What it binds is not known.

PCR involved 60 Vbeta and 13 Jbeta primers. Some clones are missing from TCRdb's copy, which holds only in-frame ones; the method was immunoSEQ multiplex PCR. The sample shows 250,000 to 350,000 clones, 80% to 90% of them seen only once. The sample comprised PBMCs. The clonotype was recovered from a man aged 35 to 55 in good health and CMV-seropositive. The chain couples TRBV2 to TRBJ2-3, with 9 bases that match TRBD2. The CDR3 loop is CASSDRTSDTDTQYF. The CDR3, as DNA: TGTGCCAGCAGTGATCGGACTAGCGACACAGATACGCAGTATTTT.